This is a list of T cell receptor beta chains from one sample in a study of regulatory T cells in long-lasting Graves disease. TCRdb passed the multiplex PCR reads through MiXCR, listing each CDR3 protein once. The top ten hold 12% of the sample, which has approximately 480,000 distinct CDR3 sequences, around 15% seen once. These data are also associated with another study on T cells in Graves' hyperthyroidism and ophthalmopathy.

The material sequenced was peripheral blood mononuclear cells (PBMCs), taken at new diagnosis, from a patient treated with antithyroid drugs. The receptor source for this set is a man aged 40-55 years with Graves disease. The CDR3 runs from the conserved cysteine through the conserved F or W. D genes are given only for firm matches. Some rows have no size entry. The others give once, few or many, or a class for an expanded clone.

TRBV20-1	NA	TRBJ1-1	many	CSARASGADTEAFF	TGCAGTGCTAGAGCCTCAGGGGCGGACACTGAAGCTTTCTTT
TRBV6-1	NA	TRBJ2-7	many	CASSETKPSGQQYF	TGTGCCAGCAGTGAAACAAAACCGTCTGGCCAGCAGTACTTC
TRBV7-9	NA	TRBJ2-3	many	CASSFRSQTGRTDTQYF	TGTGCCAGCAGCTTTCGGTCTCAAACAGGGAGAACAGATACGCAGTATTTT
TRBV5-1	TRBD2	TRBJ2-5	many	CASSFSGRAQETQYF	TGCGCCAGCAGCTTTAGCGGGAGGGCTCAAGAGACCCAGTACTTC
TRBV4-2	NA	TRBJ2-6	NA	CASSQDVVRSGANVLTF	TGTGCCAGCAGCCAAGATGTTGTGAGGTCTGGGGCCAACGTCCTGACTTTC
TRBV4-2	NA	TRBJ2-7	NA	CASSQSAGQGYEQYF	TGTGCCAGCAGCCAGTCAGCGGGCCAGGGGTACGAGCAGTACTTC
TRBV4-1	NA	TRBJ1-4	once	CASSQPGRTNEKLFF	TGCGCCAGCAGCCAACCGGGGAGAACTAATGAAAAACTGTTTTTT
TRBV5-4	TRBD2	TRBJ2-7	NA	CASSILGTRDEQYF	TGTGCCAGCAGCATCCTCGGGACTAGGGACGAGCAGTACTTC
TRBV12-5	NA	TRBJ2-5	NA	CASGLVHGPQETQYF	TGTGCTAGTGGTTTGGTACACGGTCCCCAAGAGACCCAGTACTTC
TRBV9	NA	TRBJ2-7	few	CASSAGLSSYEQYF	TGTGCCAGCAGCGCGGGACTCAGCTCCTACGAGCAGTACTTC